This T cell receptor beta chain was observed in a study of OX40 agonist ivuxolimab in advanced cancers. Turning to the study itself: Of the participants, approximately 36% had some prior anti-PD-1, anti-PD-L1 or anti-CTLA-4 therapy, which was allowed. In three patients, partial responses were observed, one with hepatocellular carcinoma and two with cutaneous melanoma.

On this clone itself: Antigen unknown.

Trimming took 4 bases from V and 8 from J; bases not matched to a gene: 11. The CDR3 runs to 15 residues. Germline V gene sequence: CDR1 SGHKS, CDR2 YYEKEE (reference sequence). The table came from immunoSEQ multiplex PCR; TCRdb's copy has only in-frame clones and leaves some out. The sample has 43,000 or so clones; 70% to 90% are singletons. The study, taken as a whole, reports: Doses of 0.1 to 3.0 mg/kg were accompanied by clonal expansion of CD4+ and CD8+ blood T cells by week 6. Antigen targets of the expanded peripheral T cells went undetermined.

The chain is built from TRBV5-5 and TRBJ1-4; 7 nucleotides line up with TRBD1. Source: CD4+ or CD8+ T cells sorted from blood, taken in a trial of the OX40 agonist ivuxolimab. The sequence was obtained from an adult with an advanced solid tumor such as melanoma, head and neck, liver or kidney cancer. The CDR3 spells CASSPTDREEEKLFF. The CDR3 DNA reads TGTGCCAGCAGCCCGACTGACAGGGAGGAAGAAAAACTGTTTTTT.